This T cell receptor (beta chain) was retrieved from a study of blood T cell repertoires in COVID-19 (dated by TCRdb to about 2020). Regarding the complete study: Samples from collaborators originated in the United States, Italy and Spain and spanned both the acute and convalescent phases of COVID-19. The prospective study material was composed of cDNA or gDNA derived from T cells, B-cell-depleted T cells, or PBMCs. The sample metadata nearly always contained a de-identified subject ID, COVID-19 status, age in years and sex. Deeply sampled blood TCRbeta repertoires from subjects exposed to, actively infected with, or recovered from COVID-19 were included in the dataset. Where available, HLA class I and class II types were taken from metadata supplied by the sample provider and were not determined by assay-based typing. Samples came from the ongoing ImmuneRACE study (first 160 participants) plus 1,254 subjects from 6 global collaborators. The repertoires were released in a freely available public database intended as a resource for research on the immune response to SARS-CoV-2.

TCRbeta CDR3 regions were amplified from genomic DNA using the immunoSEQ Assay, a bias-controlled multiplex PCR. In the paper's pipeline: The number of nucleated cells in each sample was estimated from the amplification of reference gene primers within the assay. Sequence reads were collapsed and filtered to measure the absolute abundance of every unique TCRbeta CDR3 rearrangement. For each sample, productive Simpson clonality was calculated as the square root of Simpson's diversity index across productive rearrangements. The source is immuneACCESS, and TCRdb retained only in-frame sequences with V and J called. Part of the clones is not carried over; for the studies checked, unresolved V genes explain less than half of this, and the remainder is unexplained. V and J calls and clone size are copied from that table; D and trimming were computed from the DNA. The sample contains 40,000 or so clones, 88% of them found a single time. Together, the top ten hold approximately 9.5% of the sample.

The collaborating institutions used their own protocols to collect whole blood in K2EDTA tubes. For TCRbeta analysis, collaborators shipped samples in one of three forms: frozen whole blood, isolated PBMCs, or DNA extracted from either of those sample types. With regard to this clone: Its antigen is still unknown. No base quality values were provided; no much bigger clone lies one nucleotide off.

On the study overall, not on this receptor specifically: The quantity of clinical and demographic metadata differed by source and by participant and was supplied without curation.

Sequencing used peripheral blood. The sequence derives from a human donor in a cohort sampled during active COVID-19.

The DNA reads TGCGCCAGCAGCTGGGAGGGGAACACTGAAGCTTTCTTT. Its protein reads: CASSWEGNTEAFF. The sequence joins TRBV5-1 to TRBJ1-1; the D gene remains uncertain. The germline ends are 7 bases apart after V is trimmed by 3 bases and J by 1 base. The germline V gene sets CDR1 to SGHRS and CDR2 to YFSETQ. The CDR3 numbers 13 residues from cysteine through phenylalanine. Only the CDR3 part of the read is kept: 39 bases, read in frame from the first base.